This T cell receptor (beta chain) was documented in a study of CD8 T cells in ankylosing spondylitis. Points on this clonotype: As yet, its antigen is unknown.

General study points: A TCR beta motif of under 10 highly homologous variants appeared characteristic of ankylosing spondylitis blood. Researchers reportedly found disease-linked clones significantly enriched in matched ankylosing spondylitis synovial fluid.

Trimming removed 1 base at V and 5 bases at J, with 15 bases between. The CDR3 length is 15 residues. Germline V gene sequence: CDR1 DFQATT, CDR2 SNEGSKA (reference sequence). Molecular-barcoded quantitative 5'-RACE produced these TCR beta libraries. TCRdb fed the 5' RACE reads into MiXCR, producing one record per CDR3 protein. The table includes under 250,000 distinct CDR3 sequences, over 30% detected once. The J gene is TRBJ2-1, the V gene TRBV20-1, with D perhaps TRBD2 (7 bases). The origin of this receptor is a male donor with ankylosing spondylitis or in good health (not recorded which). The sequencing sample was made of blood, either unsorted or a sorted T cell fraction (not recorded which). As DNA, the CDR3 is TGCAGTGCTAGAGCGGTAATCGGGGGGCACAATGAGCAGTTCTTC. Its translation: CSARAVIGGHNEQFF.